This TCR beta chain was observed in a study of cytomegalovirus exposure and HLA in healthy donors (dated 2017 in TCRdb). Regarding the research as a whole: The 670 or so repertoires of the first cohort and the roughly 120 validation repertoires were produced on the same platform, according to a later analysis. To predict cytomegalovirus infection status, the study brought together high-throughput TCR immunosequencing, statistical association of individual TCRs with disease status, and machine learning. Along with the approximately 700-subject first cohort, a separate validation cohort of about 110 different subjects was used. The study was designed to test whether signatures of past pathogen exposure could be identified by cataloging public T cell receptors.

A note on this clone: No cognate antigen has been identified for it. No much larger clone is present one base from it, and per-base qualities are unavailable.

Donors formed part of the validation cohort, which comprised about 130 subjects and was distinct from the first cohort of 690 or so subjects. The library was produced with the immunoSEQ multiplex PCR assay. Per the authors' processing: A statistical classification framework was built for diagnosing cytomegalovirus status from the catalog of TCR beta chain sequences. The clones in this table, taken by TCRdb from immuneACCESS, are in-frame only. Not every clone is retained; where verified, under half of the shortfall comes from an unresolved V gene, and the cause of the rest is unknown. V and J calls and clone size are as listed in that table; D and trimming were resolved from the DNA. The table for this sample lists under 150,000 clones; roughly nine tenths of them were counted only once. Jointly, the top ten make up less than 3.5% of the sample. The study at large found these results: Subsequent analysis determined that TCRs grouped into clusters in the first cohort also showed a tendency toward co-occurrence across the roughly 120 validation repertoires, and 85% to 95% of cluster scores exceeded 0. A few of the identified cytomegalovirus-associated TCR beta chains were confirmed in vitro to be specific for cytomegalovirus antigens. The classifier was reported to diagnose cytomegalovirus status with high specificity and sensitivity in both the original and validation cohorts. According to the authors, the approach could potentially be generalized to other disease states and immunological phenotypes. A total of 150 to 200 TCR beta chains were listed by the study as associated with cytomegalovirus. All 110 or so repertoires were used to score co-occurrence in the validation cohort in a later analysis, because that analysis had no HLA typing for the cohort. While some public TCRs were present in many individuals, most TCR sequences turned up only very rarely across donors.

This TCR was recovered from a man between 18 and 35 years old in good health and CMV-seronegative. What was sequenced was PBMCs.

The bases read TGCAGCGTTGAACAGGGGGCGCGTAGCGGGGGTCCTACCTACGAGCAGTACTTC. This yields the protein CSVEQGARSGGPTYEQYF. The rearranged chain carries TRBV29-1 and TRBJ2-7, and TRBD2 may be the D gene, going by 9 matching bases. From cysteine to phenylalanine, the CDR3 is 18 amino acids long. Of the read, only the CDR3 DNA is kept; its 54 bases are in frame from base 1. Looking up the germline V gene yields CDR1 SQVTM and CDR2 ANQGSEA. V loses 2 bases of germline sequence and J loses 2 bases, and the interval between the two ends is 25 bases.